This T cell receptor beta chain was sequenced during a study of CD8 T cells in Susac syndrome (dated by TCRdb to about 2019). For the wider study: The study used repertoire sequencing to test whether antigen drove CD8+ T cell activation and differentiation in Susac syndrome. CD8+ T cell repertoire clonality was compared between some 12 healthy donors, some 14 Susac syndrome patients and some 15 multiple sclerosis patients. Beyond this particular receptor, the publication reports: The study acknowledged that relatively few individuals were included in the TCR sequencing and HLA analysis.

About this clonotype itself: The specificity of this receptor is unknown. Base qualities are not provided; no much larger clone lies one nucleotide away.

RNA was extracted using the RNeasy kit, and roughly 0.5 to 1 ug of the RNA was reverse transcribed with random hexamers. The immunoSEQ multiplex PCR assay, covering 54 Vbeta and 13 Jbeta segments, was used to amplify TCR beta CDR3 regions. To correct PCR amplification bias, a synthetic template baseline was used for both primer optimization and computational correction. The original pipeline was this. Reads were annotated to V, D and J genes according to IMGT and were analyzed with immunoSEQ Analyzer, with only productive sequences retained. Clonality was computed as one minus Shannon entropy normalized by log2 of the number of productive unique sequences. For each patient and control, public and private clones were evaluated within the 100 most prevalent clones. Clones were defined as Susac-specific when absent from the healthy and MS cohorts, from fewer than 1,300 published viral clones and from other ImmuneACCESS disease sequences. TCRdb reran the public reads through fastp at Q25 and MiXCR, keeping productive beta chains. Rows with a matching CDR3 protein are joined into one entry that keeps the most common DNA and genes. These V and J calls rely on TCRdb rather than the paper's analysis. The sample table records approximately 130,000 distinct CDR3 sequences; around 91% of these occur just once. The ten top clones hold about 0.23% of the sample.

As encoded in the germline V gene, CDR1 is MGHRA while CDR2 is YSYEKL. Taken from cysteine to phenylalanine, the CDR3 has 12 residues. Of the read, only the CDR3 DNA is kept; its 36 bases are in frame from base 1. Deletion took 1 base off V and 14 bases off J, with a span of 12 bases between the germline ends. Peripheral blood CD8+ and CD4+ T cells from healthy donors, Susac syndrome patients and multiple sclerosis patients were profiled by high-throughput TCR beta sequencing. Treatment-naive patients with stable or active relapsing-remitting disease fulfilling revised McDonald criteria were used as multiple sclerosis controls. Bulk CD8+ and CD4+ T cells were purified by magnetic negative isolation, whereas CD8+ TEMRA cells were enriched by FACS. Blood was collected in EDTA tubes and processed within 24 hours, with PBMCs isolated through density gradient centrifugation. PBMCs destined for TCR sequencing were cryopreserved in liquid nitrogen and later thawed in a 37 °C water bath. The sorted or isolated CD4+, CD8+ and CD8+ TEMRA cells had a purity of 90% or higher.

The specimen was CD8+ T cells from PBMCs. The clonotype originates from a human donor with multiple sclerosis. The V and J segments used are TRBV4-1 and TRBJ2-1; D gene: possibly TRBD2, on 7 matching bases. The CDR3: CASSQGGGGKFF. The DNA is TGCGCCAGCAGCCAAGGGGGCGGGGGCAAGTTCTTC.